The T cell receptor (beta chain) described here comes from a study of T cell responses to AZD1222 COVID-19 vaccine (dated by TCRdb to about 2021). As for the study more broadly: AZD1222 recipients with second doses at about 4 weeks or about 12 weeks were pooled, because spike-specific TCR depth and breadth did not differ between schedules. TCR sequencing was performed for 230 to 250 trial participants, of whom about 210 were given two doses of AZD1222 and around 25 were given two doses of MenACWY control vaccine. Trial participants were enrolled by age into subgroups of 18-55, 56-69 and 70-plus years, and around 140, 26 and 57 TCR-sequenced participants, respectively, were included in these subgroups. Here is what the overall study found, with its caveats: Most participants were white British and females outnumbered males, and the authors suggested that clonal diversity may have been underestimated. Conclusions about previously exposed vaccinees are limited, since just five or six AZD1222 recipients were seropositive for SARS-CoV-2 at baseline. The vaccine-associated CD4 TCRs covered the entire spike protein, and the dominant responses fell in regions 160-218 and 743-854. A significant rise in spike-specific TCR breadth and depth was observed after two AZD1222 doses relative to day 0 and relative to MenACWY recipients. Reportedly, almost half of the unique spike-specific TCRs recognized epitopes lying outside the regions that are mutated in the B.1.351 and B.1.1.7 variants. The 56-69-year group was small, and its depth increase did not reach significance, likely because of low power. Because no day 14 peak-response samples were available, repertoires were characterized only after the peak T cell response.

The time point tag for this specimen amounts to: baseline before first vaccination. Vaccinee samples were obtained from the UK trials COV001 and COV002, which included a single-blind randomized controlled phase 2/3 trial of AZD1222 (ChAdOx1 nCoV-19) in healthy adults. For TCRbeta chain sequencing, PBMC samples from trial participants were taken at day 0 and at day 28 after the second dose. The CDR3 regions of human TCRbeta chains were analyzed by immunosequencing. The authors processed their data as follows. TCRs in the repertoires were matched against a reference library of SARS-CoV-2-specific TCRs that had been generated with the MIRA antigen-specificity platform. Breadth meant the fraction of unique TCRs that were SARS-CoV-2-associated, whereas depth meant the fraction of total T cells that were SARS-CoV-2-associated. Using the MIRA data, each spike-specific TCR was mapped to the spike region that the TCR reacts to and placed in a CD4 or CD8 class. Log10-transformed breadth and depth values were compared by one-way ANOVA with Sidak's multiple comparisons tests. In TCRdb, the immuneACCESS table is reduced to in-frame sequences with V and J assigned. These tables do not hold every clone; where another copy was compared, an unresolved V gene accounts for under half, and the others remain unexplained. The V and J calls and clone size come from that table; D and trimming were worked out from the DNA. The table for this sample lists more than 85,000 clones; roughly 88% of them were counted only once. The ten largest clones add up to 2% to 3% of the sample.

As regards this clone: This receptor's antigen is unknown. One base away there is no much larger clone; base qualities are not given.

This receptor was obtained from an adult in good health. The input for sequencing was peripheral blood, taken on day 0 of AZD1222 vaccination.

This receptor has the CDR3 CASSPGQGSDQPQHF. The sequenced DNA is TGTGCCAGCAGCCCTGGACAGGGCTCGGATCAGCCCCAGCATTTT. The rearranged segments are TRBV6-2 or TRBV6-3 and TRBJ1-5, and 8 junction bases match TRBD1. CDR1 and CDR2 are drawn from the germline V gene: MNHEY, SVGEGT. The CDR3 goes from the cysteine to the phenylalanine over 15 residues. This entry keeps only the CDR3 DNA: 45 bases, framed from base 1. V loses 6 bases at its end and J loses 5 bases; junction bases beyond the gene matches: 9.